Listed here are 4 T cell receptor beta chains from one sample, sequenced in a study of T-cell memory formation after mild COVID-19. TCRdb re-called the 5' RACE reads with MiXCR, one entry per CDR3 protein. The profile covers 300,000 to 350,000 distinct CDR3 sequences, with 10% to 15% appearing a single time and 20% to 25% taken by the ten largest. Material: PBMCs or a T cell subset sorted from them (not recorded which). These receptor sequences come from a man younger than 35 who had mild COVID-19 (a few samples of this study predate the infection). Cell type and time point are not known.

CDR3 sequence: CASRTGLNTEAFF. The CDR3 DNA sequence: TGCGCCAGCCGGACCGGGTTGAACACTGAAGCTTTCTTT. The gene calls are TRBV5-1 and TRBJ1-1; D gene unclear. CDR1 is SGHRS and CDR2 is YFSETQ in the germline V gene. Trimming shortened V by 7 bases and J by 0 bases, and 10 bases separated the two germline ends. This CDR3 has 13 amino acids.

This clonotype appeared a few times. V is TRBV5-1 and J is TRBJ1-3; D not certain. This CDR3 spans 15 amino acids. Germline CDR1 is SGHRS and CDR2 is YFSETQ. Between the trimmed V and J ends, which lost 4 bases and 0 bases, there was a span of 11 bases. CDR3 nucleotide sequence: TGCGCCAGCAGCCCCCGGGTTGGCTCTGGAAACACCATATATTTT. It specifies CASSPRVGSGNTIYF. Drawing the rest from reference TRBV5-1 and TRBJ1-3, the complete variable domain is KAGVTQTPRYLIKTRGQQVTLSCSPISGHRSVSWYQQTPGQGLQFLFEYFSETQRNKGNFPGRFSGRQFSNSRSEMNVSTLELGDSALYLCASSPRVGSGNTIYFGEGSWLTVV.

This clonotype was seen more than once but under ten times. The V call is TRBV5-1, the J call TRBJ1-2, with TRBD1 matching 9 bases. The J segment lost 2 bases and the V segment lost 3 bases, leaving 5 bases of the junction unmatched. Germline V CDR1 and CDR2: SGHRS, YFSETQ. The CDR3 loop spans 15 amino acids. CDR3: CASSWSGQGNYGYTF. In nucleotides, the CDR3 is TGCGCCAGCAGCTGGTCGGGACAGGGAAACTATGGCTACACCTTC.

This clonotype was seen only a few times. The gene calls are TRBV20-1 and TRBJ2-1; maybe TRBD2 (5 bases). The ends were cut back, 6 bases at V and 7 bases at J, with 16 bases in the middle. Germline-derived CDR1 and CDR2 are DFQATT and SNEGSKA (reference sequence). The CDR3 totals 13 residues. The CDR3 region is CSARRPSGNEQFF. CDR3 coding DNA: TGCAGTGCCCGCCGGCCCTCGGGAAATGAGCAGTTCTTC.